The 17 T cell receptor beta chains listed next were all sequenced from one sample in a study of vaccination effects on CD4 cells after COVID-19. Their cognate antigens are unknown. Clones were sequenced by immunoSEQ multiplex PCR, and TCRdb holds only the in-frame ones, with some missing. The table shows about 72,000 clones, with roughly three quarters occurring only once. Scientists isolated CD4+ T cells after a roughly 10-day culture period ended. The starting material was CD4+ T cells from PBMCs cultured without peptide, obtained before COVID-19 vaccination. The receptors originated from a human donor who received a COVID-19 vaccine.

The chain carries TRBV18 and TRBJ1-2, with 8 nucleotides matching TRBD1. The V gene end was trimmed by 5 bases and the J gene end by 4 bases; junction bases not matched to a gene: 3. Germline CDR1 is KGHSH and CDR2 is LQKENI. The CDR3 is made up of 13 amino acids. The CDR3: CASSLGQVYGYTF. CDR3 in DNA: TGTGCCAGCTCATTGGGACAGGTCTATGGCTACACCTTC.

The chain joins TRBV6-5 to TRBJ2-1; tentatively, D is TRBD1 or TRBD2 (5 bases each). Germline-derived CDR1 and CDR2 are MNHEY and SVGAGI. The CDR3 runs 15 residues. V lost 6 bases to trimming and J lost 3 bases, with 15 bases between them. CDR3 amino acids: CASRRPEGFYNEQFF. For the CDR3, the DNA is TGTGCCAGCAGGCGGCCCGAGGGGTTCTACAATGAGCAGTTCTTC.

V gene TRBV30 combines with J gene TRBJ2-2; 7 nucleotides match TRBD2. CDR1 GTSNPN and CDR2 SVGIG come from the germline V gene (reference sequence). J was trimmed by 5 bases and V by 0 bases; bases with no gene match: 3. CDR3 length: 14 amino acids. The CDR3 coding sequence is TGTGCCTGGAGTGTATGGCGGGAGACCGGGGAGCTGTTTTTT. Protein product: CAWSVWRETGELFF.

This clone showed up just once. The CDR3 loop is CASSRQGGADTQYF. CDR3 bases: TGTGCCAGCAGCCGCCAGGGTGGTGCAGATACGCAGTATTTT. The V gene is TRBV14, the J gene TRBJ2-3; the D gene is possibly TRBD1 (5 bases). Germline V gene data show CDR1 as SGHDN and CDR2 as FVKESK. This CDR3 has 14 amino acids. Trimming removed 4 bases at V and 4 bases at J, with 12 bases between.

Comments on this clone: Other DNA sequences of this sample code for an identical CDR3. The chain is built from TRBV6-5 and TRBJ2-7, with TRBD1 identical over 8 bases. The CDR3 extends over 14 amino acids. The J segment lost 1 base and the V segment lost 4 bases, leaving 3 bases of the junction unmatched. Germline CDR1 and CDR2: MNHEY and SVGAGI. The CDR3 DNA follows: TGTGCCAGCAGTTCCTACAGGGGGTCCTACGAGCAGTACGTC. This gives the protein CASSSYRGSYEQYV.

The chain carries TRBV7-2 and TRBJ2-5; 11 bases map to TRBD2. V shed 0 bases and J 2 bases; nucleotides not matched to a gene: 2. Germline CDR1 reads SGHTA; CDR2 reads FQGNSA. The CDR3 consists of 16 residues. CDR3 protein: CASSLAASGGQETQYF. CDR3 DNA sequence: TGTGCCAGCAGCTTAGCGGCTAGCGGGGGGCAAGAGACCCAGTACTTC.

J is TRBJ1-2 and V is TRBV6-4, with D perhaps TRBD1 (6 bases). CDR1 MRHNA and CDR2 SNTAGT come from the germline V gene. This CDR3 is built from 15 residues. V shed 4 bases and J shed 3 bases, with 15 bases lying between them. DNA for the CDR3: TGTGCCAGCAGTGTCTCGATGACAGGTTACTATGGCTACACCTTC. Protein sequence: CASSVSMTGYYGYTF.

This chain uses TRBV18 with TRBJ1-5; no clear D. Germline V gene lookup returns CDR1 KGHSH and CDR2 LQKENI. With 2 bases removed from V and 0 bases from J, the gap between germline ends came to 11 bases. The CDR3 totals 16 residues. In DNA, the CDR3 is TGTGCCAGCTCACCAAGTAATGGGATTAGCAATCAGCCCCAGCATTTT. This encodes CASSPSNGISNQPQHF.

This clone occurred a few times. CDR3 DNA: TGCAGCGTTGAATATGGGTCACCCGGCAATGAGCAGTTCTTC. Translating it yields CSVEYGSPGNEQFF. The J gene is TRBJ2-1, the V gene TRBV29-1; no clear D. Between the trimmed V and J ends, which lost 2 bases and 6 bases, there was a span of 14 bases. CDR3 length equals 14 residues. Germline-derived CDR1 and CDR2 are SQVTM and ANQGSEA.

The CDR3 region is CASSLFGGSTYEQYV. CDR3 DNA: TGTGCCAGCAGCTTGTTTGGGGGGAGTACCTACGAGCAGTACGTC. The chain joins TRBV5-6 to TRBJ2-7; D is perhaps TRBD2 (6 bases). The CDR3 covers 15 residues. The V end was cut by 1 base, the J end by 2 bases, with 13 bases between. CDR1 is SGHDT, CDR2 YYEEEE, per germline.

This sequence joins TRBV5-1 and TRBJ2-5; D not certain. Trimming took off 4 bases at V and 2 bases at J, with 3 bases between the two ends. This CDR3 is built from 11 residues. The V gene's germline CDR1 is SGHRS and CDR2 YFSETQ. CDR3 protein: CASSVQETQYF. The CDR3 region has the DNA TGCGCCAGCAGCGTACAAGAGACCCAGTACTTC.

The chain carries TRBV3-1 (or the pseudogene TRBV3-2) and TRBJ1-1; D is uncertain. The V end was cut by 1 base, the J end by 10 bases, with 13 bases between. The CDR3 is 13 residues long. Germline CDR1 and CDR2: LGHDT and YNNKEL (reference sequence). CDR3 nucleotide sequence: TGTGCCAGCAGCCAAGGGGCAGTGGGGAGAGCTTTCTTT. The encoded protein is CASSQGAVGRAFF.

The chain is built from TRBV24-1 and TRBJ2-2; D remains unclear. This CDR3 is built from 15 residues. Germline CDR1 is KGHDR and CDR2 is SFDVKD. The V end lost 3 bases, the J end lost 4 bases, and 11 bases lay between the germline ends. CDR3 coding DNA: TGTGCCACCAGTGATCACCAAAGACCCACCGGGGAGCTGTTTTTT. The encoded protein is CATSDHQRPTGELFF.

This clone was seen only a few times. This chain links TRBV6-5 with TRBJ2-2; D unclear. Germline V gene lookup returns CDR1 MNHEY and CDR2 SVGAGI. The CDR3 sequence is 14 residues long. V gave up 8 bases and J gave up 3 bases, with 13 bases separating them. The CDR3 region is CASRLESHTGELFF. CDR3 DNA sequence: TGTGCCAGCCGCCTGGAGTCACACACCGGGGAGCTGTTTTTT.

The chain combines TRBV18 with TRBJ2-5; 9 nucleotides line up with TRBD1. Germline V lookup: CDR1 KGHSH, CDR2 LQKENI. The CDR3 covers 14 residues. V lost 3 bases to trimming and J lost 3 bases; unmatched junction nucleotides: 2. The CDR3 loop is CASSPRDREETQYF. The CDR3 DNA reads as TGTGCCAGCTCACCCCGGGACAGGGAAGAGACCCAGTACTTC.

The rearrangement links TRBV3-1 (or the pseudogene TRBV3-2) to TRBJ1-1; weak D call: TRBD1 (5 bases). Germline V lookup: CDR1 LGHDT, CDR2 YNNKEL (reference sequence). V lost 5 bases to trimming and J lost 4 bases, with 14 bases between them. The CDR3 runs 14 residues. DNA for the CDR3: TGTGCCAGCAGCGCCAGGGATCGGGGCACTGAAGCTTTCTTT. Amino acids: CASSARDRGTEAFF.

This chain links TRBV6-5 with TRBJ1-1; D is possibly TRBD1 (5 bases). This CDR3 spans 16 amino acids. Germline V gene data show CDR1 as MNHEY and CDR2 as SVGAGI. V dropped 2 bases and J dropped 0 bases, with 13 bases sitting between them. CDR3 sequence reads: CASSYAPGRMNTEAFF. The CDR3 nucleotides read TGTGCCAGCAGTTACGCACCGGGACGGATGAACACTGAAGCTTTCTTT.